The 29 T cell receptor beta chains below were found in one sample sequenced in a study of T cell responses to AZD1222 COVID-19 vaccine. Generated by immunoSEQ multiplex PCR, the TCRdb table keeps only in-frame clones and is missing some. This sample has approximately 110,000 clones, with 70% to 90% found just once. The sample consisted of peripheral blood, taken on day 0 of AZD1222 vaccination. The receptor set was obtained from an adult in good health.

The J gene is TRBJ2-5, the V gene TRBV5-1; D may be TRBD2 (6 bases). Per the germline V gene, CDR1 is SGHRS and CDR2 is YFSETQ. The CDR3 totals 15 residues. V was cut by 4 bases and J by 2 bases, with 15 bases left in between. The CDR3 loop reads CASSRSGGRQETQYF. The CDR3 DNA reads TGCGCCAGCAGCCGGAGTGGGGGGAGGCAAGAGACCCAGTACTTC.

The genes are TRBV11-2 and TRBJ2-7; D unclear. Germline V gene lookup returns CDR1 SGHAT and CDR2 FQNNGV. V lost 4 bases to trimming and J lost 2 bases, with 3 bases between them. The CDR3 is 11 amino acids. Here the CDR3 DNA reads TGTGCCAGCAGCTCTCCCTACGAGCAGTACTTC. It translates to CASSSPYEQYF.

This chain joins TRBV5-1 and TRBJ2-1; 8 nucleotides align to TRBD2. The V gene's germline CDR1 is SGHRS and CDR2 YFSETQ. The ends lost 4 bases at V and 6 bases at J; junction bases unmatched: 12. The CDR3 runs to 16 residues. CDR3 DNA: TGCGCCAGCAGCGCCACCCGGCGGGGGGTTTCCAATGAGCAGTTCTTC. Encoded protein: CASSATRRGVSNEQFF.

This chain joins TRBV14 and TRBJ1-2; D remains unclear. In germline, CDR1 is SGHDN, CDR2 FVKESK. CDR3 size: 11 residues. The V end lost 3 bases, the J end lost 6 bases, and 5 bases lay between the germline ends. The CDR3 sequence: CASSQANGYTF. Written as DNA, the CDR3 is TGTGCCAGCAGCCAGGCTAATGGCTACACCTTC.

V is TRBV5-6 and J is TRBJ2-1; D possibly corresponds to TRBD2 (5 bases). Germline V gene lookup returns CDR1 SGHDT and CDR2 YYEEEE. V lost 2 bases and J 9 bases, leaving 9 bases between the germline ends. This CDR3 comprises 12 residues. The CDR3 DNA reads TGTGCCAGCAGCTTTTGGGAGTCTGAGCAGTTCTTC. Its translation is CASSFWESEQFF.

This chain uses TRBV19 with TRBJ1-6, with 9 positions matching TRBD1. The CDR3 is 16 amino acids. Looked up from germline, CDR1 is LNHDA and CDR2 is SQIVND (reference sequence). With 3 bases clipped from V and 7 bases from J, the junction kept 7 bases outside the gene matches. The CDR3 spells CASSIYTGGENSPLHF. The CDR3 nucleotides read TGTGCCAGTAGTATCTATACAGGGGGCGAAAATTCACCCCTCCACTTT.

The chain joins TRBV3-1 (or the pseudogene TRBV3-2) to TRBJ2-5; 13 bases are shared with TRBD2. The germline V gene has CDR1 LGHDT and CDR2 YNNKEL (reference sequence). Trimming removed 2 bases from V and 0 bases from J; junction bases left unmatched: 9. The CDR3 extends over 19 amino acids. CDR3 loop: CASSQMPGLAGRYQETQYF. CDR3 bases: TGTGCCAGCAGCCAAATGCCGGGACTAGCGGGGAGGTACCAAGAGACCCAGTACTTC.

The chain links TRBV5-1 to TRBJ1-1, with unresolved D. The ends were cut back, 5 bases at V and 1 base at J, with 12 bases in the middle. The CDR3 extends over 14 amino acids. Germline lookup yields CDR1 SGHRS and CDR2 YFSETQ. CDR3 coding DNA: TGCGCCAGCAGAGACTCCAGCCGGAACACTGAAGCTTTCTTT. This sequence encodes CASRDSSRNTEAFF.

The chain couples TRBV7-2 to TRBJ1-1; D perhaps matches TRBD1 (6 bases). The CDR3 totals 15 residues. CDR1 and CDR2 from the germline V gene are SGHTA and FQGNSA. Trimming left V 5 bases short and J 4 bases short, with 17 bases between. CDR3 loop: CASSASNRAGTEAFF. CDR3 DNA sequence: TGTGCCAGCAGCGCCTCAAACAGGGCGGGCACTGAAGCTTTCTTT.

This clone was picked up a small number of times. V usage is TRBV28 and J usage is TRBJ1-6, with 9 bases fitting TRBD1. The CDR3 has 15 amino acids. The germline gives CDR1 MDHEN, CDR2 SYDVKM. Germline trimming cut 5 bases from V and 8 bases from J; bases unmatched to any gene: 7. CDR3 loop: CASSPTGTGHSPLHF. DNA for the CDR3: TGTGCCAGCAGTCCCACCGGGACAGGGCATTCACCCCTCCACTTT.

The rearrangement joins TRBV19 to TRBJ2-7; D unclear. The CDR3 has 13 amino acids. Germline V gives CDR1 LNHDA, CDR2 SQIVND (reference sequence). V was shortened by 5 bases and J by 5 bases, with 13 bases between the two germline ends. The CDR3: CASSATRGHEQYF. The CDR3 nucleotides read TGTGCCAGTAGTGCCACCAGAGGACACGAGCAGTACTTC.

J is TRBJ2-1 and V is TRBV3-1 (or the pseudogene TRBV3-2); D may match TRBD1 or TRBD2 (5 bases each). Trimming shortened V by 0 bases and J by 5 bases, and 11 bases separated the two germline ends. There are 15 residues in the CDR3. Germline loops: CDR1 LGHDT, CDR2 YNNKEL (reference sequence). DNA of the CDR3: TGTGCCAGCAGCCAAGAATTTGGGGGAGACAATGAGCAGTTCTTC. It codes for CASSQEFGGDNEQFF.

The rearrangement uses TRBV27 and TRBJ2-1; D remains unclear. Germline CDR1 MNHEY, CDR2 SMNVEV (reference sequence). There are 11 residues in the CDR3. V lost 3 bases, J lost 7 bases, and 4 bases lay in between. CDR3 sequence reads: CASSFYNEQFF. In nucleotides, the CDR3 is TGTGCCAGCAGTTTTTATAATGAGCAGTTCTTC.

The chain joins TRBV7-8 to TRBJ1-5; D is unclear. This CDR3 has 13 residues. V lost 5 bases, J lost 5 bases, and 10 bases lay in between. Germline V gene data show CDR1 as SGHVS and CDR2 as FQNEAQ. The CDR3 DNA reads as TGTGCCAGCAGCGTGGGCAAAGATCAGCCCCAGCATTTT. This encodes CASSVGKDQPQHF.

V is TRBV3-1 (or the pseudogene TRBV3-2) and J is TRBJ1-1; D is uncertain. This CDR3 comprises 13 residues. The germline gives CDR1 LGHDT, CDR2 YNNKEL (reference sequence). Trimming pared 4 bases from V and 8 bases from J, leaving 14 bases between. The CDR3 is CASSLGLGLEAFF. The CDR3 nucleotides are TGTGCCAGCAGCCTGGGCCTAGGCCTCGAAGCTTTCTTT.

CDR3 in DNA: TGCAGCGTTGGTGAGACAGATATCCATTCACCCCTCCACTTT. The encoded protein is CSVGETDIHSPLHF. The chain uses TRBV29-1 and TRBJ1-6; tentative D call: TRBD1 (5 bases). Germline V gene data show CDR1 as SQVTM and CDR2 as ANQGSEA. This CDR3 is built from 14 residues. V lost 4 bases, J lost 8 bases, and 15 bases lay in between.

V gene TRBV19 combines with J gene TRBJ2-3, with D possibly matching TRBD2 (7 bases). This CDR3 region has 20 residues. Germline assignment: CDR1 LNHDA and CDR2 SQIVND (reference sequence). Trimming took 1 base from V and 0 from J, leaving 23 bases between them. The CDR3 coding sequence is TGTGCCAGTAGTATAGGTCTTGGGGCGGGGGCACGATCTAGCACAGATACGCAGTATTTT. It yields the protein CASSIGLGAGARSSTDTQYF.

The chain recombines TRBV18 with TRBJ1-1; no definite D call. V was shortened by 3 bases and J by 2 bases, with 13 bases between the two germline ends. The CDR3 extends over 15 amino acids. Looked up from germline, CDR1 is KGHSH and CDR2 is LQKENI. CDR3 sequence (DNA): TGTGCCAGCTCACCGATGGCAGAAAGTAACACTGAAGCTTTCTTT. Its translation is CASSPMAESNTEAFF. The full variable domain, with the rest looked up from reference TRBV18 and TRBJ1-1, is NAGVMQNPRHLVRRRGQEARLRCSPMKGHSHVYWYRQLPEEGLKFMVYLQKENIIDESGMPKERFSAEFPKEGPSILRIQQVVRGDSAAYFCASSPMAESNTEAFFGQGTRLTVV.

The chain joins TRBV29-1 to TRBJ1-6; the match to TRBD1 covers 10 bases. V was clipped by 1 base and J by 7 bases; unmatched bases: 10. Germline V gives CDR1 SQVTM, CDR2 ANQGSEA. The CDR3 spans 17 residues. Written as DNA, the CDR3 is TGCAGCGTTGAAGTGGAAGGACAGGGGGGTGAGAATTCACCCCTCCACTTT. Its translation: CSVEVEGQGGENSPLHF.

This CDR3 reads CASSYSDRGGTEQYF. The CDR3 bases are TGTGCCAGCAGTTACTCGGACAGGGGGGGGACGGAGCAGTACTTC. This chain links TRBV6-6 with TRBJ2-7, with 10 bases lining up with TRBD1. The CDR3 runs 15 residues. Germline CDR1 is MNHNY and CDR2 is SVGAGI (reference sequence). V lost 0 bases, J lost 7 bases, and 6 bases stayed unmatched.

The V gene is TRBV28, the J gene TRBJ1-2; D is perhaps TRBD1 (5 bases). Per the germline V gene, CDR1 is MDHEN and CDR2 is SYDVKM. There are 14 residues in the CDR3. Trimming stripped 10 bases from V and 4 bases from J, with 19 bases between. CDR3 loop: CATKRPGQGYGYTF. DNA of the CDR3: TGTGCCACCAAGAGACCCGGGCAGGGCTATGGCTACACCTTC.

The chain recombines TRBV9 with TRBJ2-7, with TRBD2 as a possible D gene (6 bases). This CDR3 is built from 17 residues. The V gene's germline CDR1 is SGDLS and CDR2 YYNGEE. V lost 0 bases and J lost 2, with 18 bases in between. The DNA of the CDR3 is TGTGCCAGCAGCGTAGCCACGGGACTCTTGTCTCCCTACGAGCAGTACTTC. It translates to CASSVATGLLSPYEQYF.

V and J are TRBV9 and TRBJ2-5; TRBD2 aligns across 7 bases. The germline V gene has CDR1 SGDLS and CDR2 YYNGEE. The V and J ends lost 4 bases and 0 bases, in that order; junction bases with no gene match: 3. CDR3 length: 14 residues. CDR3: CASSIGLDQETQYF. In nucleotides, the CDR3 is TGTGCCAGCAGCATCGGACTAGACCAAGAGACCCAGTACTTC.

J is TRBJ2-1 and V is TRBV5-1; TRBD2 is a possible D gene (6 bases). CDR1 SGHRS and CDR2 YFSETQ come from the germline V gene. The V end lost 1 base, the J end lost 9 bases, and 23 bases lay between the germline ends. This CDR3 has 17 amino acids. The CDR3 DNA reads as TGCGCCAGCAGCTTGAATGAGGGAGCCCGCGGGGTAACTGAGCAGTTCTTC. Translated: CASSLNEGARGVTEQFF.

V is TRBV7-2 and J is TRBJ1-2; 8 bases map to TRBD1. Germline V gives CDR1 SGHTA, CDR2 FQGNSA. J lost 8 bases, V lost 6 bases, and 14 bases had no gene match. This CDR3 contains 15 residues. The CDR3, as DNA: TGTGCCAGCAGTTATTCTTCTGGACAGGGAATGGGCTACACCTTC. Its translation is CASSYSSGQGMGYTF.

This chain links TRBV27 with TRBJ1-2; TRBD1 matches 8 bases. V dropped 6 bases and J dropped 8; count of bases not matched to a gene: 11. CDR3 length: 14 amino acids. Germline lookup yields CDR1 MNHEY and CDR2 SMNVEV (reference sequence). CDR3 sequence reads: CASSQQGVDRGYTF. CDR3 DNA: TGTGCCAGCAGCCAACAGGGGGTGGACAGAGGCTACACCTTC.

This chain joins TRBV11-2 and TRBJ2-4; D uncertain. The V end was cut by 2 bases, the J end by 3 bases, with 14 bases between. The CDR3 sequence is 16 residues long. Germline V gives CDR1 SGHAT, CDR2 FQNNGV. The CDR3 DNA reads as TGTGCCAGCAGCTTATCAGTTGTTGGCGTCAAAAACATTCAGTACTTC. This gives the protein CASSLSVVGVKNIQYF.

V and J are TRBV4-2 and TRBJ1-5; no clear D gene. Germline V CDR1 and CDR2: LGHNA, YNFKEQ. V lost 4 bases and J lost 0, with 13 bases in between. The CDR3 contains 16 residues. CDR3 residues: CASSLEGQPSNQPQHF. CDR3 sequence (DNA): TGTGCCAGCAGCCTCGAAGGGCAACCTAGCAATCAGCCCCAGCATTTT.

This chain links TRBV10-2 with TRBJ2-3, with 10 bases matching TRBD2. Germline V gives CDR1 WSHSY, CDR2 SAAADI. The CDR3 is 16 amino acids. After removal of 6 bases from V and 0 bases from J, the junction contained 6 bases not matched to a gene. The CDR3: CASRDLTSGSTDTQYF. CDR3 nucleotides: TGCGCCAGCAGGGACCTGACTAGCGGGAGCACAGATACGCAGTATTTT.